The source of this T cell receptor beta chain is a study of prognosis after radiotherapy for stage I lung cancer. Study-level information: A few developed distant metastases after radiotherapy (median roughly seven months), and 15 had no significant progression.

The study amplified the TCR beta CDR3 region from genomic DNA. This amplification was carried out by two rounds of multiplex PCR. Gene-specific TRBV and TRBJ primers were used in PCR round one. TCRdb reprocessed the multiplex PCR reads via MiXCR and lists one record per CDR3 protein. The profile shows 11,000 to 15,000 distinct CDR3 sequences, 55% to 70% of them singletons. V was trimmed by 8 bases and J by 0 bases, leaving 17 bases between them. This CDR3 is built from 16 residues. The V gene's germline CDR1 is LNHNV and CDR2 YYDKDF (reference sequence). This chain joins TRBV15 and TRBJ1-3; TRBD1 might be the D (5 bases). This clonotype was obtained from a donor aged 50 or older with non-small cell lung cancer. This material consisted of PBMCs, taken before or after stereotactic body radiation therapy (not recorded which). CDR3 in DNA: TGTGCCACCCGAACTGGGGACCTGAGCTCTGGAAACACCATATATTTT. Its protein product is CATRTGDLSSGNTIYF. Complete variable domain (other parts from reference TRBV15 and TRBJ1-3): DAMVIQNPRYQVTQFGKPVTLSCSQTLNHNVMYWYQQKSSQAPKLLFHYYDKDFNNEADTPDNFQSRRPNTSFCFLDIRSPGLGDTAMYLCATRTGDLSSGNTIYFGEGSWLTVV.